A single T cell receptor beta chain is shown here with its context. Its antigen remains undetermined. The limits of the CDR3 on the DNA are not certain, so only TCRdb's listed CDR3 is given. The CDR3 has 16 amino acids, counting the end cysteine and phenylalanine. The data belong to a study of blood T cell repertoires in COVID-19 (dated by TCRdb to between 2020 and 2021). With respect to the entire study: Samples from collaborators originated in the United States, Italy and Spain and spanned both the acute and convalescent phases of COVID-19. Deeply sampled blood TCRbeta repertoires from subjects exposed to, actively infected with, or recovered from COVID-19 were included in the dataset. The prospective study material was composed of cDNA or gDNA derived from T cells, B-cell-depleted T cells, or PBMCs. HLA class I and class II types, where available, came from metadata supplied by the sample provider rather than from assay-based typing. The sample metadata nearly always contained a de-identified subject ID, COVID-19 status, age in years and sex. The repertoires were released in a freely available public database meant as a resource for research on the immune response to SARS-CoV-2. The samples were drawn from two sources: the first 160 participants of the ongoing ImmuneRACE study, and 1,200 or so subjects contributed by 6 global collaborators. What the study reported, not specific to this receptor: The quantity of clinical and demographic metadata differed by source and by participant and was supplied without curation.

Enrolling through a virtual design, the prospective study's participants ranged in age from roughly 18 to 90 years and lived across roughly 24 United States geographic areas. To assign participants to cohorts, the prospective study relied on clinical history that participants themselves reported in a screening survey and a study questionnaire. In the prospective study, whole blood, serum and a nasopharyngeal or oropharyngeal swab were collected from each participant by mobile phlebotomists. Participants in the prospective study had the option to provide additional blood draws and questionnaires over an approximately 2-month period. Prospective study blood samples were shipped either frozen or at room temperature before DNA extraction. TCRbeta CDR3 regions were amplified from genomic DNA using the immunoSEQ Assay, a bias-controlled multiplex PCR. Processing in the source paper ran as follows. The number of nucleated cells in each sample was estimated from the amplification of reference gene primers within the assay. To quantify the absolute abundance of each unique TCRbeta CDR3 rearrangement, sequence reads were collapsed and filtered. For each sample, productive Simpson clonality was calculated as the square root of Simpson's diversity index across productive rearrangements. Entries here come from immuneACCESS through TCRdb and include only in-frame sequences with V and J called. Some clones fail to appear in such tables; in the studies checked, an unresolved V gene covers under half of the shortfall, and the cause of the remainder is unknown. D and trimming were read from the DNA, whereas the V and J calls and clone size are those reported in that table. The sample table holds about 270,000 clones, of which more than 75% were seen once. Together, the top ten hold roughly 2.1% of the sample.

This receptor was taken from a middle-aged woman with acute COVID-19. Sequencing was done on a sample of PBMCs or T cells enriched from blood (not recorded which). The V gene is TRBV7-5 and the J gene is TRBJ2-7; no check of the table's D call, TRBD1, against the DNA was made. TRBV7-5 is described as a pseudogene. The CDR3 protein: CARSLKWGQGSYEQYF.